The subject of this entry is one TCR beta chain. The CDR3 has 12 amino acids. Trimming took off 3 bases at V and 2 bases at J, with 4 bases between the two ends. Germline lookup yields CDR1 SNHLY and CDR2 FYNNEI. Second-dose intervals near 4 or 12 weeks were combined. Assay: immunoSEQ multiplex PCR; the TCRdb copy retains only in-frame clones and omits some. The top ten hold approximately 3.1% of the sample, which has 100,000 or so clones, about 93% seen once. The data originate from a study of T cell responses to AZD1222 COVID-19 vaccine. The sequence derives from an adult who received the AZD1222 COVID-19 vaccine. The chain links TRBV2 to TRBJ1-2; D unresolved. The sample in question was peripheral blood, obtained 28 days after the second AZD1222 dose. CDR3 protein: CASSEGNYGYTF. The CDR3 bases are TGTGCCAGCAGTGAGGGGAACTATGGCTACACCTTC.